This T cell receptor (beta chain) was documented in a study of cytomegalovirus exposure and HLA in healthy donors. About the research overall: Among about 179 million T cells, an earlier analysis found about 110 million unique TCR beta sequences.

Concerning this clone itself: Its antigen is unknown.

The PCR made use of 60 Vbeta and 13 Jbeta primers. This table comes from immunoSEQ multiplex PCR, and its TCRdb copy is limited to in-frame clones, with some not included. The sample has 150,000 to 170,000 clones, around 80% seen once. Study results and caveats: As confirmed in vitro, three CMV-associated chains were specific for CMV antigens.

Trimming took 3 bases from V and 8 from J, leaving 8 bases between them. Germline loops: CDR1 SGHDT, CDR2 YYEEEE. The CDR3 runs to 12 residues. The chain couples TRBV5-6 to TRBJ2-2; D perhaps matches TRBD1 (6 bases). Input material: PBMCs. This TCR derives from a young man in good health and CMV-seronegative. The CDR3 bases are TGTGCCAGCAGCTCACAGGGAGGGGAGCTGTTTTTT. Its translation: CASSSQGGELFF.